The 16 T cell receptor beta chains given below trace back to one sample, sequenced in a study of response to subunit inactivated influenza vaccine. TCRdb recomputed calls from the RT-PCR reads with MiXCR, one row per CDR3 protein. The sample consists of hundreds of thousands of distinct CDR3 sequences, about 25% of them appearing once. The specimen comprised CD4+ T cells sorted from PBMCs, sampled roughly 5 days after vaccination. These receptors all stem from a man in his fifties or sixties who received an inactivated influenza vaccine.

The chain has TRBV6-2 or TRBV6-3 and TRBJ2-7, with D unclear. V was cut by 0 bases and J by 3 bases, with 6 bases left in between. Germline CDR1 MNHEY, CDR2 SVGEGT. The CDR3 covers 13 residues. Written as DNA, the CDR3 is TGTGCCAGCAGTTACTCGGACGGCTACGAGCAGTACTTC. Its translation: CASSYSDGYEQYF.

In this sample, this clonotype turned up a few times. The V gene is TRBV5-5, the J gene TRBJ2-4; D perhaps matches TRBD2 (5 bases). Per germline, CDR1 SGHKS and CDR2 YYEKEE (reference sequence). The CDR3 covers 15 residues. Trimming took off 2 bases at V and 8 bases at J, with 17 bases between the two ends. CDR3 region: CASSFGVLGPDIQYF. The CDR3 region has the DNA TGTGCCAGCAGCTTCGGGGTCCTCGGACCGGACATTCAGTACTTC.

CDR3 DNA: TGCGCCAGCTTTCACCTGGACAGGATGACCGTGGAGTGCGCCAAAAACATTCAGTACTTC. This gives the protein CASFHLDRMTVECAKNIQYF. The chain combines TRBV10-1 with TRBJ2-4, with TRBD1 matching over 7 bases. With V trimmed by 8 bases and J by 1 base, 23 bases remained unmatched. The CDR3 extends over 20 amino acids. Per the germline V gene, CDR1 is WNHNN and CDR2 is SYGVQD (reference sequence).

This clonotype showed up just a few times. This rearrangement joins TRBV19 to TRBJ2-7; 9 bases agree with TRBD1. J was trimmed by 0 bases and V by 11 bases; bases with no gene match: 5. CDR3 length equals 13 residues. Germline CDR1 is LNHDA and CDR2 is SQIVND (reference sequence). The CDR3 DNA follows: TGTGCCGGCCGGGACAGGGTCTCCTACGAGCAGTACTTC. Its protein is CAGRDRVSYEQYF. The full variable domain, completed using reference TRBV19 and TRBJ2-7, is DGGITQSPKYLFRKEGQNVTLSCEQNLNHDAMYWYRQDPGQGLRLIYYSQIVNDFQKGDIAEGYSVSREKKESFPLTVTSAQKNPTAFYLCAGRDRVSYEQYFGPGTRLTVT.

V is TRBV7-2 and J is TRBJ2-7, with 7 nucleotides matching TRBD2. There are 14 residues in the CDR3. CDR1 is SGHTA, CDR2 FQGNSA, per germline. V was pared by 2 bases and J by 6 bases, with 7 bases of the junction left unmatched. The CDR3 is CASSLSAGVPEQYF. The CDR3, as DNA: TGTGCCAGCAGCTTAAGCGCGGGGGTACCCGAGCAGTACTTC.

The gene calls are TRBV11-1 and TRBJ2-3; no reliable D call. The CDR3 runs to 14 residues. V dropped 5 bases and J dropped 0 bases, with 9 bases sitting between them. Germline V gives CDR1 SGHAT, CDR2 FQDESV (reference sequence). Written as DNA, the CDR3 is TGTGCCAGCAGCCTCCAAATTAGCACAGATACGCAGTATTTT. It specifies CASSLQISTDTQYF.

This clonotype was counted between two and nine times. The rearrangement links TRBV12-3 or TRBV12-4 to TRBJ2-2, with 7 positions matching TRBD2. The CDR3 consists of 17 residues. V trimming: 4 bases; J trimming: 1 base; junction bases outside the gene matches: 9. The CDR3 DNA reads TGTGCCAGCAGTTCGCCCTGGAGCGGGGTGAACACCGGGGAGCTGTTTTTT. Residues: CASSSPWSGVNTGELFF.

This clonotype was recorded at least ten times. This chain links TRBV12-3 or TRBV12-4 with TRBJ2-2; D not resolved. The CDR3 has 12 residues. Trimming pared 5 bases from V and 4 bases from J, leaving 5 bases between. CDR3 protein: CASSHPTGELFF. The CDR3 DNA reads TGTGCCAGCAGTCACCCCACCGGGGAGCTGTTTTTT.

There are a few counts of this clonotype. CDR3 nucleotide sequence: TGTGCCAGCAGTTTTGTCCAAACCGATACGCAGTATTTT. This codes for CASSFVQTDTQYF. V gene TRBV12-3 or TRBV12-4 combines with J gene TRBJ2-3; no definite D call. This CDR3 is built from 13 residues. V was trimmed by 3 bases and J by 6 bases, leaving 10 bases between them.

This clonotype was detected ten times or more. The rearrangement uses TRBV12-3 or TRBV12-4 and TRBJ1-5; D call uncertain. V was shortened by 6 bases and J by 0 bases, with 9 bases between the two germline ends. This CDR3 is built from 14 residues. The CDR3 sequence: CASREQTSNQPQHF. Here the CDR3 DNA reads TGTGCCAGCAGAGAACAGACTAGCAATCAGCCCCAGCATTTT.

This clonotype came up many times. The chain joins TRBV12-3 or TRBV12-4 to TRBJ1-1; tentative D call: TRBD1 (6 bases). There are 14 residues in the CDR3. V lost 4 bases and J 1 base, leaving 10 bases between the germline ends. The CDR3 region has the DNA TGTGCCAGCAGTTGGGGACAACGGAACACTGAAGCTTTCTTT. Protein: CASSWGQRNTEAFF.

The genes are TRBV28 and TRBJ2-7, with D possibly matching TRBD2 (6 bases). CDR3 length: 15 amino acids. V shed 5 bases and J shed 0 bases, with 14 bases lying between them. The germline V gene has CDR1 MDHEN and CDR2 SYDVKM. The CDR3 nucleotides read TGTGCCAGCAGTCTTACTAGCCGGAGCTCCTACGAGCAGTACTTC. Its translation: CASSLTSRSSYEQYF.

A few counts support this clonotype. This chain connects TRBV5-6 to TRBJ2-7; D may be TRBD1 (5 bases). Germline V gene sequence: CDR1 SGHDT, CDR2 YYEEEE. The CDR3 spans 14 residues. V was clipped by 2 bases and J by 6 bases, with 15 bases between them. CDR3 in DNA: TGTGCCAGCAGCTTCGAAGTCAGGGCAGTCGAGCAGTACTTC. Protein product: CASSFEVRAVEQYF. The full variable domain, in which reference TRBV5-6 and TRBJ2-7 provide the parts outside the CDR3, is DAGVTQSPTHLIKTRGQQVTLRCSPKSGHDTVSWYQQALGQGPQFIFQYYEEEERQRGNFPDRFSGHQFPNYSSELNVNALLLGDSALYLCASSFEVRAVEQYFGPGTRLTVT.

This clonotype was detected only a few times. The chain uses TRBV6-5 and TRBJ1-4; no definite D call. CDR3 length: 14 residues. The ends were cut back, 2 bases at V and 7 bases at J, with 11 bases in the middle. In germline, CDR1 is MNHEY, CDR2 SVGAGI. CDR3 sequence: CASSYRREGEKLFF. Here the CDR3 DNA reads TGTGCCAGCAGTTACAGGCGGGAGGGTGAAAAACTGTTTTTT.

The chain has TRBV5-6 and TRBJ1-5; 7 bases line up with TRBD1. Germline loops: CDR1 SGHDT, CDR2 YYEEEE. The CDR3 is made up of 14 amino acids. Trimming removed 3 bases from V and 7 bases from J; junction bases left unmatched: 7. This CDR3 reads CASSSQGNGQPQHF. CDR3 DNA: TGTGCCAGCAGCTCACAGGGGAACGGGCAGCCCCAGCATTTT.

V is TRBV15 and J is TRBJ2-2; D uncertain. CDR3 length: 14 amino acids. CDR1 is LNHNV, CDR2 YYDKDF, per germline (reference sequence). Trimming pared 5 bases from V and 3 bases from J, leaving 10 bases between. DNA of the CDR3: TGTGCCACCAGCTCCAGGACGGACACCGGGGAGCTGTTTTTT. Its protein product is CATSSRTDTGELFF.